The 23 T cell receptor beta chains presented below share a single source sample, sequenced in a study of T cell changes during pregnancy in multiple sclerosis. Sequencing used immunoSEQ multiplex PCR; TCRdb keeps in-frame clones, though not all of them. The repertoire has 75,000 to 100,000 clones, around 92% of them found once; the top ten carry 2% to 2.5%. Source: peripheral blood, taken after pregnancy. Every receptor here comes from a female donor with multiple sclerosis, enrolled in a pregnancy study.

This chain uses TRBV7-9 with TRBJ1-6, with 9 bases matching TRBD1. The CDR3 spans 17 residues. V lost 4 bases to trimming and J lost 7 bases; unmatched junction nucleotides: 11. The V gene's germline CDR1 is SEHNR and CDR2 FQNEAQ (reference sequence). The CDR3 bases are TGTGCCAGCAGCTCTCCCATGTACAGGGGGCGCAATTCACCCCTCCACTTT. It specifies CASSSPMYRGRNSPLHF.

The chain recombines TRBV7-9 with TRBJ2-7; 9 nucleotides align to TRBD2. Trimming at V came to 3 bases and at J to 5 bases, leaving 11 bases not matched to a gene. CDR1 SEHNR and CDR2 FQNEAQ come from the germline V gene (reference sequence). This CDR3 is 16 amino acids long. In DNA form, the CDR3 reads TGTGCCAGCAGCTTCAGTAGCGGGGGAGGGAAGGACGAGCAGTACTTC. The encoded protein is CASSFSSGGGKDEQYF. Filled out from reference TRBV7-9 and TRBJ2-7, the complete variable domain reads DTGVSQNPRHKITKRGQNVTFRCDPISEHNRLYWYRQTLGQGPEFLTYFQNEAQLEKSRLLSDRFSAERPKGSFSTLEIQRTEQGDSAMYLCASSFSSGGGKDEQYFGPGTRLTVT.

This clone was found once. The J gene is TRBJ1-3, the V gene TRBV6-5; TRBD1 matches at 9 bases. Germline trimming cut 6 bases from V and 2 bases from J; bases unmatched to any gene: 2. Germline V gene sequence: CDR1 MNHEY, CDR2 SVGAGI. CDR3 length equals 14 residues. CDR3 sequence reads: CASRQGATGNTIYF. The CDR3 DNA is TGTGCCAGCAGACAGGGGGCAACTGGAAACACCATATATTTT.

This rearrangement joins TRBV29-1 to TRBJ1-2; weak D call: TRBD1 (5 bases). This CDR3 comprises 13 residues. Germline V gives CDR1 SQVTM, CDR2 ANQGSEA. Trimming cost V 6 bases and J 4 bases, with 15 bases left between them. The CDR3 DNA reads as TGCAGCGTGGCCGGCGGGGGTGGCTATGGCTACACCTTC. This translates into CSVAGGGGYGYTF.

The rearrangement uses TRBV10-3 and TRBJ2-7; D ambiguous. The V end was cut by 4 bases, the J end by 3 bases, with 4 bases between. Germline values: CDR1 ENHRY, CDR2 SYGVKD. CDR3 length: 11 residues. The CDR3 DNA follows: TGTGCCATCAGTGTCAGCTACGAGCAGTACTTC. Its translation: CAISVSYEQYF.

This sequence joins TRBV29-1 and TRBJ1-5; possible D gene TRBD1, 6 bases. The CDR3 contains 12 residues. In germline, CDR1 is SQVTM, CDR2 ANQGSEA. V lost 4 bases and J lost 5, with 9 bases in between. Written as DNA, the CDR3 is TGCAGCGTTGGGACAGAACATCAGCCCCAGCATTTT. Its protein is CSVGTEHQPQHF. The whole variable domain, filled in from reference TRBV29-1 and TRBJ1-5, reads SAVISQKPSRDICQRGTSLTIQCQVDSQVTMMFWYRQQPGQSLTLIATANQGSEATYESGFVIDKFPISRPNLTFSTLTVSNMSPEDSSIYLCSVGTEHQPQHFGDGTRLSIL.

CDR3 nucleotides: TGTGCCAGCAGTTGGGACAGGTTTAATCAGCCCCAGCATTTT. This encodes CASSWDRFNQPQHF. The genes are TRBV6-5 and TRBJ1-5, with 8 bases matching TRBD1. Germline trimming cut 4 bases from V and 4 bases from J; bases unmatched to any gene: 3. Looked up from germline, CDR1 is MNHEY and CDR2 is SVGAGI. The length of the CDR3 is 14 residues.

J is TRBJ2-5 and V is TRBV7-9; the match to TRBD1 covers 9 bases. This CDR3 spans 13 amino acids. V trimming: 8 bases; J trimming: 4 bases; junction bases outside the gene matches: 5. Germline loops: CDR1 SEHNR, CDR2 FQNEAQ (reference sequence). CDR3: CASAGTGTETQYF. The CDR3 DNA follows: TGTGCCAGCGCCGGGACAGGGACAGAGACCCAGTACTTC.

CDR3 DNA: TGTGCCATCAGTCCAGGGGAGTCCTCTGGAAACACCATATATTTT. Protein product: CAISPGESSGNTIYF. The chain employs TRBV10-3 and TRBJ1-3; D possibly corresponds to TRBD1 (6 bases). The CDR3 is made up of 15 amino acids. The V gene lost 5 bases and the J gene lost 0 bases, with 11 bases spanning the gap. Germline CDR1 reads ENHRY; CDR2 reads SYGVKD.

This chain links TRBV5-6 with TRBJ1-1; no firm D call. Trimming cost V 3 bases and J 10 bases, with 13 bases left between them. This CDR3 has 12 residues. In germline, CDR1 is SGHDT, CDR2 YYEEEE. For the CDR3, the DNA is TGTGCCAGCAGCTCGCGGGCCGCCACAGCTTTCTTT. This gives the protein CASSSRAATAFF.

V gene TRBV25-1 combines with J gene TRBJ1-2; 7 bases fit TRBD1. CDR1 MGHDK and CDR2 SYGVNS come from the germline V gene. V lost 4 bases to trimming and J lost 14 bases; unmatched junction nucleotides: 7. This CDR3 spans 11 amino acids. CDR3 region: CASSGTDRPTF. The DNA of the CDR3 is TGTGCCAGCAGTGGCACGGACAGGCCAACCTTC.

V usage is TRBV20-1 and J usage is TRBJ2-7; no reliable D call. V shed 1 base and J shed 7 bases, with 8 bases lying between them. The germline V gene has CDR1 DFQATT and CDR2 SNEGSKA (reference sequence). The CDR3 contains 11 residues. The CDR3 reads CSARVMEEQYF. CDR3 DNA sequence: TGCAGTGCTAGAGTGATGGAGGAGCAGTACTTC.

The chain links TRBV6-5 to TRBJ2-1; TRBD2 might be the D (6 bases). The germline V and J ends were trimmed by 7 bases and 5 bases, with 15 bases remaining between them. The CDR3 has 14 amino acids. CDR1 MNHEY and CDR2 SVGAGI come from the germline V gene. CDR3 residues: CASTPPGVHNEQFF. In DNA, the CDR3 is TGTGCCAGCACCCCCCCGGGGGTTCACAATGAGCAGTTCTTC.

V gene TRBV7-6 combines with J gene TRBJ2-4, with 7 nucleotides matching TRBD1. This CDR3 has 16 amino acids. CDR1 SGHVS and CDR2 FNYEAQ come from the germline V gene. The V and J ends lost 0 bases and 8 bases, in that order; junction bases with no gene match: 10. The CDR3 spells CASSLARGGSGDIQYF. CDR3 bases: TGTGCCAGCAGCTTAGCGCGAGGGGGCAGCGGTGACATTCAGTACTTC.

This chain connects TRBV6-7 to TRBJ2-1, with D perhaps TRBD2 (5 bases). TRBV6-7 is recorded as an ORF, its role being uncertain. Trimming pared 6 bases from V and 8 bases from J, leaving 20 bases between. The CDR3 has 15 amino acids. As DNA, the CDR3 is TGTGCCAGCAGCCTACTGGGTGATCGGACTGATGAGCAGTTCTTC. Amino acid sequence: CASSLLGDRTDEQFF.

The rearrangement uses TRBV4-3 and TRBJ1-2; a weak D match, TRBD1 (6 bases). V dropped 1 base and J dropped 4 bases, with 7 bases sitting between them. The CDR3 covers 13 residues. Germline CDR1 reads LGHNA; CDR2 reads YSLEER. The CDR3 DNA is TGCGCCAGCAGCCAAGGGACAGCCTATGGCTACACCTTC. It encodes CASSQGTAYGYTF.

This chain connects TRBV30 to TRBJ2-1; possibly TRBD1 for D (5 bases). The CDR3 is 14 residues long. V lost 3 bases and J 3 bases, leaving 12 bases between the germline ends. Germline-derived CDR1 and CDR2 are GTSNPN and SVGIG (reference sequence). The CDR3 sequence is CAWRMLQGYNEQFF. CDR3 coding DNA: TGTGCCTGGAGGATGTTGCAGGGCTACAATGAGCAGTTCTTC.

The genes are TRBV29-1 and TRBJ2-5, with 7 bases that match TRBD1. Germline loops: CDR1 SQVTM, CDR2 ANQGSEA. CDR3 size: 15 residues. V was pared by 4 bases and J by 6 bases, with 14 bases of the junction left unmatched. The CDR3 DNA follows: TGCAGCGTTGCCGGGACAGAGGGTTTTGAAAAGACCCAGTACTTC. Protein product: CSVAGTEGFEKTQYF.

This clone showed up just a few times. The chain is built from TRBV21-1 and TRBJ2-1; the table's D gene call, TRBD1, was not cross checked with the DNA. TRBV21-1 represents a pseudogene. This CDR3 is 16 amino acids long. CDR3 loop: CASSKGKSHPYNEQFF. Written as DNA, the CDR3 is TGTGCCAGCAGCAAGGGCAAATCTCACCCCTACAATGAGCAGTTCTTC.

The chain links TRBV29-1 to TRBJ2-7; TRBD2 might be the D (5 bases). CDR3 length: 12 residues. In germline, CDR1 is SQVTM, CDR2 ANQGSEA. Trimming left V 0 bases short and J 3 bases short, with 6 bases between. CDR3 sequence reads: CSVEERDYEQYF. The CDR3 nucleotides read TGCAGCGTTGAAGAGAGGGACTACGAGCAGTACTTC.

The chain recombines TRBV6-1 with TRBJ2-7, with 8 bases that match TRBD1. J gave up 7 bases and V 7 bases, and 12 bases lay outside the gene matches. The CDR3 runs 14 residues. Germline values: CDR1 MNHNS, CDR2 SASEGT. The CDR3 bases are TGTGCCAGCACCGGAGGGACAGGACCGTATGAGCAGTACTTC. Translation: CASTGGTGPYEQYF.

CDR3 in DNA: TGTGCCAGTAGTATCCCAGAGGTCGCCATATATTTT. It codes for CASSIPEVAIYF. This chain joins TRBV19 and TRBJ1-3; no clear D. Trimming left V 3 bases short and J 11 bases short, with 11 bases between. The CDR3 totals 12 residues. Germline CDR1 is LNHDA and CDR2 is SQIVND (reference sequence).

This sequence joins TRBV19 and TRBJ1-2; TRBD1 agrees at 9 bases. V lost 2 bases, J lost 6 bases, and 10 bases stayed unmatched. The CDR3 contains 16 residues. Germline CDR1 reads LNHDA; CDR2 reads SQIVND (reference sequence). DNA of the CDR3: TGTGCCAGTAGTATATGGGACAGGGATATTTTGGATGGCTACACCTTC. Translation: CASSIWDRDILDGYTF.